The T cell receptor beta chain described here comes from a study of blood T cell repertoires in COVID-19. Across the whole study: Samples came from the United States, Italy and Spain, spanning acute and convalescent COVID-19. T cells, B-cell-depleted T cells, or PBMCs provided the cDNA or gDNA that served as material.

Germline CDR1 is MNHEY and CDR2 is SVGAGI. The CDR3 length is 13 residues. Trimming shortened V by 2 bases and J by 6 bases, and 10 bases separated the two germline ends. A Seattle source enrolled patients during active infection and followed them longitudinally. Assay: immunoSEQ multiplex PCR; the TCRdb copy retains only in-frame clones and omits some. The table lists some 350,000 clones, around 87% of them singletons. Sequenced: peripheral blood. The chain couples TRBV6-5 to TRBJ1-1; no definite D call. This clonotype originated in a woman aged 45-59 years with COVID-19, enrolled during active disease. This chain's CDR3 is CASSYGAEAEAFF. CDR3 sequence (DNA): TGTGCCAGCAGTTACGGTGCGGAAGCTGAAGCTTTCTTT.